This TCR beta chain was retrieved from a study of T cells in localized non-small cell lung cancer. Overall study results and limits: There was higher T cell clonality in uninvolved adjacent lung than in tumor, and it was highest there. Appearing in adjacent lung were a median approximately 60 of the top 100 tumor clones.

Profiling relied on immunoSEQ multiplex PCR, and the TCRdb table lists in-frame clones only, not all of them. The sample lists approximately 29,000 clones, more than 65% occurring once. CDR1 and CDR2 (germline): ENHRY, SYGVKD. The CDR3 has 14 residues. The ends were cut back, 10 bases at V and 3 bases at J, with 18 bases in the middle. Comments on this clone: Its antigen remains unidentified.

The V call is TRBV10-3, the J call TRBJ2-5, with a tentative D call TRBD1 (6 bases). This TCR was recovered from a man aged 40-75 years with stage III lung adenocarcinoma. The sequenced sample was peripheral blood mononuclear cells, obtained before any cancer treatment. The CDR3 DNA sequence: TGTGCCACCCGGGACACGGAGACCAAAGAGACCCAGTACTTC. Translation: CATRDTETKETQYF.